This T cell receptor beta chain was captured by sequencing in a study of T cell responses to AZD1222 COVID-19 vaccine. Across the whole study: Pooling was applied to second doses at about 4 or about 12 weeks. Findings and caveats of the study: Donors were largely white British and mainly female; clonal diversity was possibly underestimated. Researchers report vaccine-associated CD4 TCRs spanning spike, with dominance at 160-218 and 743-854. Seropositive AZD1222 recipients at baseline numbered only 6 or 7.

Assay used: immunoSEQ multiplex PCR; TCRdb lists only in-frame clones, some missing. The table has some 170,000 clones, approximately 88% seen once. The germline CDR1 and CDR2 sequences are SGDLS and YYNGEE. Trimming took 3 bases from V and 1 from J, leaving 6 bases between them. The CDR3 is 13 amino acids. A remark on this clone: Its antigen is not known.

The sequence came from an adult in good health. The sample was peripheral blood, taken on day 0 of AZD1222 vaccination. This chain uses TRBV9 with TRBJ2-3; no clear D gene. The CDR3 DNA sequence: TGTGCCAGCAGCGCCCCGGGCACAGATACGCAGTATTTT. It translates to CASSAPGTDTQYF.